This T cell receptor (beta chain) is from a study of yellow fever vaccine responses in identical twins. Regarding the study as a whole: Twins' vaccine T cell responses were reported to seem partly convergent and partly personalized.

As for this clonotype: The antigen remains undetermined.

Looked up from germline, CDR1 is MNHEY and CDR2 is SVGEGT. Trimming took 6 bases from V and 3 from J, leaving 19 bases between them. This CDR3 spans 16 amino acids. Using its own MiXCR run on the RT-PCR reads, TCRdb lists one record per CDR3 protein. The sample contains more than 15,000 distinct CDR3 sequences, about two thirds of which appear only once. The material was T cells from blood (PBMCs), unsorted or a sorted subset (not recorded which), obtained before or after yellow fever vaccination (not recorded which). This sequence joins TRBV6-2 or TRBV6-3 and TRBJ2-3; maybe TRBD2 (5 bases). This receptor was obtained from a woman aged 18-29 years who received the yellow fever vaccine. CDR3 sequence: CASSLAPLGRTDTQYF. The CDR3 region has the DNA TGTGCCAGCAGCCTCGCCCCACTAGGGCGGACAGATACGCAGTATTTT.